Included here is one T cell receptor (beta chain) sequence, with context. Both 60 Vbeta primers and 13 Jbeta primers went into the PCR. Libraries were prepared by immunoSEQ multiplex PCR; TCRdb keeps only in-frame clonotypes and omits some of them. Of roughly 140,000 clones in the sample, approximately 9% were seen once. The data belong to a study of cytomegalovirus exposure and HLA in healthy donors. The length of the CDR3 is 15 residues. With V trimmed by 1 base and J by 4 bases, 5 bases remained unmatched. Germline CDR1 reads SGHTA; CDR2 reads FQGTGA. The receptor's source is a male donor in good health and CMV-seronegative. This chain connects TRBV7-3 to TRBJ2-7; 9 positions match TRBD2. Sequenced: PBMCs. The CDR3 protein is CASSLKAGGGYEQYF. The CDR3 DNA reads as TGTGCCAGCAGCTTAAAGGCGGGAGGGGGATACGAGCAGTACTTC.